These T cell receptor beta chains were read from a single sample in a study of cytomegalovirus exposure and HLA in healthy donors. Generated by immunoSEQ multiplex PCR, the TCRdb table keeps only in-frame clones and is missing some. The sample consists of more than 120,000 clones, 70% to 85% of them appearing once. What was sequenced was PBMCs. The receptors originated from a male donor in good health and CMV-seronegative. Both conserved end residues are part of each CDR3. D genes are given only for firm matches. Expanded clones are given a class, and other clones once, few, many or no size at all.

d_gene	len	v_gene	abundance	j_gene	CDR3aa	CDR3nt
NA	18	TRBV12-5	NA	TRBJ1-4	CASGGTPLGRATNEKLFF	TGTGCTAGTGGTGGGACACCCCTGGGGAGAGCAACTAATGAAAAACTGTTTTTT
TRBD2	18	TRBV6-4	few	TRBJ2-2	CASSDSGIAGGGTGELFF	TGTGCCAGCAGTGACTCTGGGATAGCGGGAGGAGGAACCGGGGAGCTGTTTTTT
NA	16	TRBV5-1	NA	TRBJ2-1	CASSLALDSVFLEQFF	TGCGCCAGCAGCTTGGCCTTAGACTCGGTCTTTTTAGAGCAGTTCTTC
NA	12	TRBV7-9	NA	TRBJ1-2	CASSLDSYGYTF	TGTGCCAGCAGCCTGGACAGCTATGGCTACACCTTC
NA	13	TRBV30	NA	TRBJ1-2	CAWSDSRGPEYTF	TGTGCCTGGAGTGATTCCAGGGGACCCGAGTACACCTTC
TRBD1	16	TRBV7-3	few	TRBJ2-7	CASSSRPGTGVIEQYF	TGTGCCAGCAGCTCCAGGCCCGGGACAGGGGTTATCGAGCAGTACTTC
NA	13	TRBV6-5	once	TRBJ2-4	CASSSPAVDIQYF	TGTGCCAGCAGCTCCCCCGCGGTGGACATTCAGTACTTC
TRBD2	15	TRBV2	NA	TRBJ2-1	CASSTGLAVYNEQFF	TGTGCCAGCAGTACGGGACTAGCGGTTTACAATGAGCAGTTCTTC
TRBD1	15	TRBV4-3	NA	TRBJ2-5	CASSQDGTGVETQYF	TGCGCCAGCAGCCAAGACGGGACAGGGGTTGAGACCCAGTACTTC
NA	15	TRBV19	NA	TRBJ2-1	CASQSSRTSYNEQFF	TGTGCCAGTCAGTCTAGCAGGACTTCCTACAATGAGCAGTTCTTC
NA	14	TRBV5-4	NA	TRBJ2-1	CASSFSTDPYEQFF	TGTGCCAGCAGCTTTAGTACAGATCCCTATGAGCAGTTCTTC
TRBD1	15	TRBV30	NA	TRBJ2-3	CAWSSRDRVSDTQYF	TGTGCCTGGAGTAGTAGGGACAGGGTTTCAGATACGCAGTATTTT
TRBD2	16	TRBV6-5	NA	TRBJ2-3	CASSSLLAGVVDTQYF	TGTGCCAGCAGTTCCCTACTAGCGGGAGTGGTAGATACGCAGTATTTT
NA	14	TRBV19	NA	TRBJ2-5	CASSPSGAGETQYF	TGTGCCAGTAGTCCGTCAGGGGCCGGGGAGACCCAGTACTTC
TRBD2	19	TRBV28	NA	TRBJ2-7	CASSTPRSSGRGPGNEQYF	TGTGCCAGCAGCACACCCCGGTCTAGCGGGAGGGGGCCAGGGAACGAGCAGTACTTC
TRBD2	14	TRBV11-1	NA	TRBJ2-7	CASSLQGGAYEQYF	TGTGCCAGCAGCCTCCAGGGAGGGGCCTACGAGCAGTACTTC
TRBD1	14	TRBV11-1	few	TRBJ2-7	CASSLDTGDYEQYF	TGTGCCAGCAGCTTAGACACAGGGGACTACGAGCAGTACTTC
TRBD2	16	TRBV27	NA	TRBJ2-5	CASTKTQTSGQETQYF	TGTGCCAGCACAAAAACTCAGACTAGCGGCCAAGAGACCCAGTACTTC
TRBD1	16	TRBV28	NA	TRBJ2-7	CASSPLRQGLGYEQYF	TGTGCCAGCAGCCCACTCCGACAGGGATTGGGCTACGAGCAGTACTTC
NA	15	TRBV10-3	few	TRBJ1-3	CAISESAGSGNTIYF	TGTGCCATCAGTGAGTCGGCAGGGTCTGGAAACACCATATATTTT
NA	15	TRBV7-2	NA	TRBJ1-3	CASSSTGTVGNTIYF	TGTGCCAGCAGCTCCACAGGGACGGTCGGAAACACCATATATTTT
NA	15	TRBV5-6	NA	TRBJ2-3	CASSLAAGFTDTQYF	TGTGCCAGCAGCTTGGCGGCGGGTTTCACAGATACGCAGTATTTT
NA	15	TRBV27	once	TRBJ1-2	CASSLYGGMLRGYTF	TGTGCCAGCAGTTTATACGGCGGAATGTTAAGGGGCTACACCTTC
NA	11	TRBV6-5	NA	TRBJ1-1	CASRSSTEAFF	TGTGCCAGCAGATCCTCGACTGAAGCTTTCTTT
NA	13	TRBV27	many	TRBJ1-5	CASSVGLHQPQHF	TGTGCCAGCAGCGTGGGGCTCCATCAGCCCCAGCATTTT
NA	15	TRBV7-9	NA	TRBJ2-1	CASSLAGGARHGMFF	TGTGCCAGCAGCTTAGCGGGGGGGGCGCGCCATGGGATGTTCTTC
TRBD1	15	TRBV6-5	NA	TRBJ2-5	CASSYGTDEWETQYF	TGTGCCAGCAGCTACGGGACAGACGAGTGGGAGACCCAGTACTTC
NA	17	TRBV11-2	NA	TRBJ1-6	CASSLGGWGHHNSPLHF	TGTGCCAGCAGCTTAGGAGGGTGGGGACATCATAATTCACCCCTCCACTTT
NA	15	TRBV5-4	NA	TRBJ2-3	CASSFKGLSTDTQYF	TGTGCCAGCAGCTTTAAGGGACTTAGCACAGATACGCAGTATTTT
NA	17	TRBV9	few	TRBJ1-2	CASSSTPQERWSYGYTF	TGTGCCAGCAGCTCGACCCCTCAAGAACGATGGAGCTATGGCTACACCTTC
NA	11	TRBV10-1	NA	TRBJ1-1	CASRGGTEAFF	TGCGCCAGCAGGGGGGGCACTGAAGCTTTCTTT
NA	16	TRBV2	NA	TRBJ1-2	CASSESGRASTYGYTF	TGTGCCAGCAGTGAATCGGGCAGGGCTTCGACTTATGGCTACACCTTC
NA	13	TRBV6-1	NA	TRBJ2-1	CASRRDGYNEQFF	TGTGCCAGCAGGCGGGACGGCTACAATGAGCAGTTCTTC
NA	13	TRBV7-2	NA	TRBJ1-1	CASSFRVNTEAFF	TGTGCCAGCAGCTTTCGAGTAAACACTGAAGCTTTCTTT
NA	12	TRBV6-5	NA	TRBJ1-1	CASSPTATEAFF	TGTGCCAGCAGCCCCACAGCAACTGAAGCTTTCTTT
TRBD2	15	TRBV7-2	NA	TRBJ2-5	CASSISGSGQETQYF	TGTGCCAGCAGCATTAGCGGGAGCGGACAAGAGACCCAGTACTTC
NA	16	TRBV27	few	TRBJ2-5	CASSPLGSSGQETQYF	TGTGCCAGCAGTCCCCTGGGGAGTAGCGGCCAAGAGACCCAGTACTTC
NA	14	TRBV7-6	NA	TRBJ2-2	CASSFAGATGELFF	TGTGCCAGCAGCTTCGCCGGAGCCACCGGGGAGCTGTTTTTT
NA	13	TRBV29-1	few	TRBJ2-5	CSVEWGGLETQYF	TGCAGCGTTGAATGGGGGGGGCTTGAGACCCAGTACTTC
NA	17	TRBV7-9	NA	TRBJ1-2	CASSLGQAPQANYGYTF	TGTGCCAGCAGCTTAGGACAGGCACCACAAGCTAACTATGGCTACACCTTC
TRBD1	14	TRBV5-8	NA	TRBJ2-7	CASSLRTGSYEQYF	TGTGCCAGCAGCTTGAGGACAGGGTCCTACGAGCAGTACTTC
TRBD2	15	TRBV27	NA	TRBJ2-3	CASSPTSGETDTQYF	TGTGCCAGCAGTCCGACTAGCGGGGAAACAGATACGCAGTATTTT
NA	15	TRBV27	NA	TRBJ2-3	CASSWGAGSTDTQYF	TGTGCCAGCAGTTGGGGCGCGGGAAGCACAGATACGCAGTATTTT
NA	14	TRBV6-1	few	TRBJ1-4	CASRETHSYEKLFF	TGTGCCAGCAGGGAGACCCACTCCTATGAAAAACTGTTTTTT
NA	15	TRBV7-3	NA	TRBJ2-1	CASSSSLSSYNEQFF	TGTGCCAGCAGCTCCAGTTTAAGTTCCTACAATGAGCAGTTCTTC
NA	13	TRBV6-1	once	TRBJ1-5	CASSVLARPAQHF	TGTGCCAGCAGTGTATTGGCTAGGCCGGCCCAGCATTTT